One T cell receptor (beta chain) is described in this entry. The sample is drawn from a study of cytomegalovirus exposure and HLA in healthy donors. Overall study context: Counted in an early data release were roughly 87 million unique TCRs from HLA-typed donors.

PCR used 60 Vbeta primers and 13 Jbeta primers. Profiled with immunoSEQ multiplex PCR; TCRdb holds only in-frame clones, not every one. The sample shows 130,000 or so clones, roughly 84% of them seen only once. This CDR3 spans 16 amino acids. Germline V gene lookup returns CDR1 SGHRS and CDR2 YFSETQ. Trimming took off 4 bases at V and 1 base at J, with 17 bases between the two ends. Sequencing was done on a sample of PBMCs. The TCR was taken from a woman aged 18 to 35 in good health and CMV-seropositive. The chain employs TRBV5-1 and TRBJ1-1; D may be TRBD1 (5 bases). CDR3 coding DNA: TGCGCCAGCAGCCCGGCCGGGGGGTCGGCGAACACTGAAGCTTTCTTT. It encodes CASSPAGGSANTEAFF.